The rows below give T cell receptor beta chains drawn from one sample of a study of T-cell reconstitution after alpha-beta-depleted transplantation in children. TCRdb processed the PCR reads anew with MiXCR; each CDR3 protein has one entry. The repertoire includes about 830,000 distinct CDR3 sequences, roughly 15% of them detected once, and under 6% sits in the top ten. The starting material was PBMCs, mostly from graft donor cells, obtained 360 days after TCRalphabeta/CD19-depleted stem cell transplant. These receptors were obtained from a male patient younger than 18 who had a stem cell transplant for acute lymphoblastic leukemia, so the T cells may come from the graft donor. The CDR3 runs from the conserved cysteine through the conserved F or W. Each record gives: J gene, V gene, D gene, CDR3 length, clone size, CDR3 protein, CDR3 DNA. D genes are given only for firm matches. Expanded clones get a size class; other rows say once, few or many, or leave the size out.

TRBJ2-7,TRBV4-1,.,15,.,CASSQDRAASSGQYF,TGCGCCAGCAGCCAAGATCGGGCCGCGTCTAGTGGGCAGTACTTC
TRBJ2-5,TRBV7-9,.,13,many,CASSPRELGTQYF,TGTGCCAGCAGCCCCAGGGAGCTTGGGACCCAGTACTTC
TRBJ2-3,TRBV5-1,.,14,many,CASSLPDSTDTQYF,TGCGCCAGCAGCTTGCCAGACAGCACAGATACGCAGTATTTT
TRBJ2-1,TRBV5-1,.,15,.,CASSFESSPGNEQFF,TGCGCCAGCAGCTTCGAGTCTTCCCCGGGGAATGAGCAGTTCTTC
TRBJ2-3,TRBV27,.,13,many,CASSFLGSDTQYF,TGTGCCAGCAGTTTCCTGGGGTCAGATACGCAGTATTTT
TRBJ1-2,TRBV5-1,.,15,.,CASSNGRSGHYGYTF,TGCGCCAGCAGTAACGGACGGAGCGGACACTATGGCTACACCTTC
TRBJ2-1,TRBV7-7,TRBD2,13,many,CASSPIAGIEQFF,TGTGCCAGCAGCCCCATAGCGGGAATCGAGCAGTTCTTC
TRBJ2-7,TRBV7-8,.,11,many,CASSLDREQYF,TGTGCCAGCAGTCTCGACCGAGAGCAGTACTTC
TRBJ1-2,TRBV2,.,12,few,CASTEGFGGYTF,TGTGCCAGCACCGAAGGCTTCGGGGGCTACACCTTC
TRBJ2-7,TRBV20-1,.,15,many,CSAATPGTFSYEQYF,TGCAGCGCAGCAACCCCCGGGACTTTCTCCTACGAGCAGTACTTC
TRBJ2-5,TRBV24-1,TRBD1,21,.,CAASDRNLRTGRGYRVETQYF,TGTGCGGCCAGTGATCGAAACTTAAGGACAGGGCGGGGATATCGAGTGGAGACCCAGTACTTC
TRBJ2-3,TRBV7-7,.,16,.,CASSLAAGGVTDTQYF,TGTGCCAGCAGCTTAGCGGCAGGGGGGGTCACAGATACGCAGTATTTT
TRBJ1-1,TRBV5-1,.,16,many,CASSPLGSWGNTEAFF,TGCGCCAGCAGCCCTCTAGGGTCGTGGGGGAACACTGAAGCTTTCTTT
TRBJ2-2,TRBV9,TRBD2,20,.,CASSEPNLSGRTKNTGELFF,TGTGCCAGCAGCGAGCCGAACCTTAGCGGGAGGACCAAGAACACCGGGGAGCTGTTTTTT
TRBJ2-3,TRBV12-3/TRBV12-4,TRBD2,20,.,CASSSPLAGEPLTSTDTQYF,TGTGCCAGCAGTTCGCCCCTAGCGGGAGAACCCCTTACTAGCACAGATACGCAGTATTTT
TRBJ2-1,TRBV29-1,TRBD2,13,many,CSVDTSANNEQFF,TGCAGCGTTGACACTAGCGCCAACAATGAGCAGTTCTTC